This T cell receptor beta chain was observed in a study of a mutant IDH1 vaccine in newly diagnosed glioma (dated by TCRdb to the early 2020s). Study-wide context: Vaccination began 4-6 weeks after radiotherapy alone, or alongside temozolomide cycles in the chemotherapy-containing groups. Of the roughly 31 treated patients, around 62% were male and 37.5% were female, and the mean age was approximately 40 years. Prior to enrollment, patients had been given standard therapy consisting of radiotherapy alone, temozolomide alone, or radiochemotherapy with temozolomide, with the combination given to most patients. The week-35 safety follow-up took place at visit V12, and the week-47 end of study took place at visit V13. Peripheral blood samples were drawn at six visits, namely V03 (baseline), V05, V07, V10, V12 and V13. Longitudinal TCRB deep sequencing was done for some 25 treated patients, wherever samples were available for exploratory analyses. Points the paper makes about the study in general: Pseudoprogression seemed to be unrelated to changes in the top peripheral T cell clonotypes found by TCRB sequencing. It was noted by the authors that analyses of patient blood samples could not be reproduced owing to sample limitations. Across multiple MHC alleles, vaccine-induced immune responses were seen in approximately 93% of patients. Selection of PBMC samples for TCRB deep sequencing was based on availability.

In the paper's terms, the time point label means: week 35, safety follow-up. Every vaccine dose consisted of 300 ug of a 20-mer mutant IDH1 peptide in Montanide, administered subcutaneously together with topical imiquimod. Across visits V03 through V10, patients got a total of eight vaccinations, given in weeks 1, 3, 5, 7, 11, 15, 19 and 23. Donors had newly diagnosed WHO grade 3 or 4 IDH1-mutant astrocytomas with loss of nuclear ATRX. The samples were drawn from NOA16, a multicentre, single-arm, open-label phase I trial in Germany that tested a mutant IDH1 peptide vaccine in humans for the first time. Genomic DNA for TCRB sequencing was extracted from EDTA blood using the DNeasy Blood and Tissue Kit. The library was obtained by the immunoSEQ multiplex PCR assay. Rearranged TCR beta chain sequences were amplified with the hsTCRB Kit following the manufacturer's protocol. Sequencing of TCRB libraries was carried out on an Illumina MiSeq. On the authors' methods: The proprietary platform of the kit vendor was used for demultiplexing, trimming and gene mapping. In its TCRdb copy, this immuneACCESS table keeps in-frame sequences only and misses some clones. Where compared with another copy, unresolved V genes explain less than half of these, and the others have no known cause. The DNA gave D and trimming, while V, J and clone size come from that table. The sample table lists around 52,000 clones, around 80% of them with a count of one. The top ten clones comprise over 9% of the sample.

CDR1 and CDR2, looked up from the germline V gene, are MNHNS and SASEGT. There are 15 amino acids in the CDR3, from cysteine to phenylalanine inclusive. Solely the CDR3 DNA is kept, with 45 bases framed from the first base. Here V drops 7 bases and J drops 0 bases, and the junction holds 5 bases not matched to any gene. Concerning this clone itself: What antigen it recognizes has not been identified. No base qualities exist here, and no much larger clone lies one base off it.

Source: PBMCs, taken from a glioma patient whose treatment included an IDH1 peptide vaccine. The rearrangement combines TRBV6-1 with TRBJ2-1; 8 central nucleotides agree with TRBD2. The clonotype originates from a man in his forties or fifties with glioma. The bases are TGTGCCAGCAACCTCGGGACTAGCTCCTACAATGAGCAGTTCTTC. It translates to CASNLGTSSYNEQFF.